The 17 T cell receptor beta chains in this list originate from one sample, sequenced in a study of blood T cell repertoires in COVID-19. Produced via immunoSEQ multiplex PCR; TCRdb's table is partial and in-frame only. This sample carries roughly 300,000 clones, nearly 90% of them seen once, and the ten largest clones take 4.5% to 7%. The sequencing input was PBMCs or T cells enriched from blood (not recorded which). These receptors were taken from a young woman who had recovered from COVID-19.

V is TRBV2 and J is TRBJ1-6; 12 bases map to TRBD1. The V gene end was trimmed by 10 bases and the J gene end by 10 bases; junction bases not matched to a gene: 23. Per germline, CDR1 SNHLY and CDR2 FYNNEI. This CDR3 comprises 19 residues. CDR3 in DNA: TGTGCCACGTGTCTTTTCGGGACAGGGGGCGCGGGAGCGGGGTCACCCCTCCACTTT. This encodes CATCLFGTGGAGAGSPLHF.

The J gene is TRBJ2-2, the V gene TRBV12-3 or TRBV12-4, with no clear D. The CDR3 extends over 12 amino acids. V was shortened by 5 bases and J by 6 bases, with 7 bases between the two germline ends. This chain's CDR3 is CASSQRAGELFF. As DNA, the CDR3 is TGTGCCAGCAGTCAACGGGCCGGGGAGCTGTTTTTT.

The rearrangement links TRBV21-1 to TRBJ1-6. TRBV21-1 is a known pseudogene. The length of the CDR3 is 17 residues. The CDR3 DNA reads as TGTGCCAGCAGCAAAGAGGGCGGGGAAGCTCATAATTCACCCCTCCACTTT. It translates to CASSKEGGEAHNSPLHF.

Details on this clone: Other nucleotide sequences in the sample specify the same CDR3. The J gene is TRBJ1-1, the V gene TRBV5-1; D gene ambiguous. Trimming removed 5 bases at V and 1 base at J, with 6 bases between. Per germline, CDR1 SGHRS and CDR2 YFSETQ. CDR3 size: 12 residues. CDR3 sequence: CASSSGNTEAFF. CDR3 DNA: TGCGCCAGCAGTTCCGGGAACACTGAAGCTTTCTTT.

The gene calls are TRBV19 and TRBJ2-6; possibly TRBD1 for D (5 bases). Germline-derived CDR1 and CDR2 are LNHDA and SQIVND (reference sequence). V dropped 9 bases and J dropped 4 bases, with 13 bases sitting between them. The CDR3 is 14 residues long. The CDR3 reads CASHPGSGANVLTF. In DNA, the CDR3 is TGTGCCAGCCACCCAGGGTCGGGGGCCAACGTCCTGACTTTC.

This chain links TRBV15 with TRBJ1-2; D possibly corresponds to TRBD1 (5 bases). This CDR3 is built from 13 residues. The ends were cut back, 1 base at V and 4 bases at J, with 7 bases in the middle. Germline V lookup: CDR1 LNHNV, CDR2 YYDKDF (reference sequence). Here the CDR3 DNA reads TGTGCCACCAGCAGAGGGGGCAGCTATGGCTACACCTTC. Encoded protein: CATSRGGSYGYTF.

The chain recombines TRBV14 with TRBJ1-2, with D unresolved. Looked up from germline, CDR1 is SGHDN and CDR2 is FVKESK. The CDR3 runs 14 residues. With 1 base removed from V and 7 bases from J, the gap between germline ends came to 13 bases. CDR3 in amino acids: CASSQGLLTGGYTF. Written as DNA, the CDR3 is TGTGCCAGCAGCCAAGGCCTGCTAACGGGTGGCTACACCTTC.

This clone was seen just once. The chain links TRBV7-3 to TRBJ2-2; D call uncertain. CDR3 length: 12 residues. V was shortened by 5 bases and J by 6 bases, with 7 bases between the two germline ends. CDR1 and CDR2 from the germline V gene are SGHTA and FQGTGA. CDR3 in DNA: TGTGCCAGCAGCCCTGGAGCCGGGGAGCTGTTTTTT. As protein: CASSPGAGELFF.

The V gene is TRBV30, the J gene TRBJ1-1; possible D gene TRBD1, 6 bases. CDR3 length: 12 residues. V was clipped by 2 bases and J by 4 bases, with 8 bases between them. Germline CDR1 and CDR2: GTSNPN and SVGIG (reference sequence). The CDR3: CAWSSRGTEAFF. CDR3 nucleotide sequence: TGTGCCTGGAGTTCCAGGGGCACTGAAGCTTTCTTT.

The chain joins TRBV4-2 to TRBJ2-1, with a tentative D call TRBD1 (5 bases). V was clipped by 0 bases and J by 6 bases, with 15 bases between them. The length of the CDR3 is 16 residues. Germline lookup yields CDR1 LGHNA and CDR2 YNFKEQ. The CDR3 here is CASSQDEAGRFNEQFF. CDR3 nucleotides: TGTGCCAGCAGCCAAGATGAGGCAGGGCGGTTCAATGAGCAGTTCTTC.

This chain links TRBV15 with TRBJ1-4; possible D gene TRBD1, 5 bases. Germline values: CDR1 LNHNV, CDR2 YYDKDF (reference sequence). The CDR3 has 15 residues. V lost 3 bases to trimming and J lost 6 bases, with 14 bases between them. CDR3 protein: CATSSGAGSYEKLFF. The DNA for the CDR3 is TGTGCCACCAGCAGTGGGGCAGGGTCATATGAAAAACTGTTTTTT.

V and J are TRBV30 and TRBJ2-5; a weak D match, TRBD2 (5 bases). V lost 1 base and J lost 2, with 8 bases in between. CDR1 GTSNPN and CDR2 SVGIG come from the germline V gene (reference sequence). CDR3 length: 13 residues. The CDR3 is CAWSERLQETQYF. CDR3 DNA: TGTGCCTGGAGTGAGCGACTACAAGAGACCCAGTACTTC.

This chain uses TRBV7-2 with TRBJ2-2; 7 nucleotides align to TRBD1. The CDR3 is 17 residues long. The germline V gene encodes CDR1 SGHTA and CDR2 FQGNSA. V trimming: 5 bases; J trimming: 0 bases; junction bases outside the gene matches: 9. The CDR3 DNA reads TGTGCCAGCAGCCCATCAGTGGGGACAGCGAACACCGGGGAGCTGTTTTTT. It translates to CASSPSVGTANTGELFF.

This clone was seen more than once but under ten times. This sequence joins TRBV7-2 and TRBJ1-1; no clear D gene. The V gene's germline CDR1 is SGHTA and CDR2 FQGNSA. The CDR3 extends over 13 amino acids. Between the trimmed V and J ends, which lost 3 bases and 2 bases, there was a span of 7 bases. This chain's CDR3 is CASSLWSNTEAFF. For the CDR3, the DNA is TGTGCCAGCAGCTTGTGGAGTAACACTGAAGCTTTCTTT.

V is TRBV4-3 and J is TRBJ1-5; D is ambiguous. Deletions cut 2 bases from V and 9 bases from J, with 26 bases between. The CDR3 has 18 residues. Germline-derived CDR1 and CDR2 are LGHNA and YSLEER. The CDR3 here is CASSQRFGDNNMGRPQHF. In nucleotides, the CDR3 is TGCGCCAGCAGCCAAAGGTTTGGCGACAATAACATGGGGAGGCCCCAGCATTTT.

The rearrangement uses TRBV5-4 and TRBJ2-1, with 10 bases identical to TRBD2. Germline assignment: CDR1 SGHNT and CDR2 YYREEE (reference sequence). The CDR3 extends over 15 amino acids. V lost 2 bases to trimming and J lost 7 bases; unmatched junction nucleotides: 6. The chain's CDR3 is CASSFRSSGGNEQFF. The CDR3 DNA reads TGTGCCAGCAGCTTTAGGTCTAGCGGGGGTAATGAGCAGTTCTTC.

The genes are TRBV6-4 and TRBJ2-2; 14 bases agree with TRBD2. The germline V gene encodes CDR1 MRHNA and CDR2 SNTAGT. V lost 5 bases, J lost 1 base, and 3 bases stayed unmatched. The CDR3 spans 17 residues. The DNA of the CDR3 is TGTGCCAGCAGTCGGACTAGCGGGGGGCAGAACACCGGGGAGCTGTTTTTT. Amino acids: CASSRTSGGQNTGELFF.